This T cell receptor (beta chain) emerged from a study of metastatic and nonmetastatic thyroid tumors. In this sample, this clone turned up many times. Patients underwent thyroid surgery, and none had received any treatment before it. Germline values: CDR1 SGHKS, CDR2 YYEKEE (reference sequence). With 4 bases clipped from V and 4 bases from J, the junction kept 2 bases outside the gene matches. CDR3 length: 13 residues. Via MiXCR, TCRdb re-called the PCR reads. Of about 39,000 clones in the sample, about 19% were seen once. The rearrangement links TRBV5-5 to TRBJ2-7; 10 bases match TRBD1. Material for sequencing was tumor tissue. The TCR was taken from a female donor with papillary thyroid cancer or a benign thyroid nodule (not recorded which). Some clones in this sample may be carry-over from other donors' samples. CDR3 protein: CASSRQGAYEQYF. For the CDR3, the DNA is TGTGCCAGCAGCCGACAGGGGGCGTACGAGCAGTACTTC.